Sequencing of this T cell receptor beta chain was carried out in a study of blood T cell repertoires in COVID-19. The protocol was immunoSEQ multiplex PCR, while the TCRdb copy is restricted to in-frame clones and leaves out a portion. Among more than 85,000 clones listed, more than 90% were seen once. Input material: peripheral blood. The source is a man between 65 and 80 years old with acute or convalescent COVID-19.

As DNA, the CDR3 is TGTGCCAGCAGCTTTTCGCGCCCATATAGCACAGATACGCAGTATTTT. This gives the protein CASSFSRPYSTDTQYF. The chain employs TRBV7-9 and TRBJ2-3; D gene ambiguous. V was clipped by 3 bases and J by 0 bases, with 13 bases between them. Germline CDR1 SEHNR, CDR2 FQNEAQ (reference sequence). CDR3 length: 16 residues.